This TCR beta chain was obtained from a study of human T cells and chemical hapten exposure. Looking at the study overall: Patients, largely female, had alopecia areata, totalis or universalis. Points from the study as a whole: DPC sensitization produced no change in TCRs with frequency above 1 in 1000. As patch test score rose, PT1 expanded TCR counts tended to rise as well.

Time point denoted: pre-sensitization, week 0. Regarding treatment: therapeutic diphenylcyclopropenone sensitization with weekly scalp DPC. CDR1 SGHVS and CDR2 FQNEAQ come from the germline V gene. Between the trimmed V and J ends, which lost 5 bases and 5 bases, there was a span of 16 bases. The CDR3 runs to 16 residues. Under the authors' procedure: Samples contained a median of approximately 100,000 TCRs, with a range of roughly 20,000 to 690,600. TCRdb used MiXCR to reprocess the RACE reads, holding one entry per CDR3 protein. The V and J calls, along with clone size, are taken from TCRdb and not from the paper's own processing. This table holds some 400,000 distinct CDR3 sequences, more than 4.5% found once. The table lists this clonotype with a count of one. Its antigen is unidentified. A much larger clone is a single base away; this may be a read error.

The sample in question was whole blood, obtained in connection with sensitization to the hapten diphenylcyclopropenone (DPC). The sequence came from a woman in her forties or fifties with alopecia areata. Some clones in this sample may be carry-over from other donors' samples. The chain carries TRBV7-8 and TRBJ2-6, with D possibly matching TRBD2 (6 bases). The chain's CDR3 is CASSPPGAGRANVLTF. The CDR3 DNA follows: TGTGCCAGCAGCCCGCCCGGGGCGGGAAGGGCCAACGTCCTGACTTTC.